Below, 2 T cell receptor beta chains from the same sample are listed, as sequenced in a study of cytomegalovirus exposure and HLA in healthy donors. The PCR made use of 60 Vbeta and 13 Jbeta primers. TCRdb's table, derived via immunoSEQ multiplex PCR, lists solely in-frame clones and lacks some. The sample table sets out some 200,000 clones. Sequenced input: PBMCs. These receptors were taken from a man aged 30 to 39 in good health and CMV-seronegative.

The V gene is TRBV4-1, the J gene TRBJ2-7; 8 positions match TRBD2. Per the germline V gene, CDR1 is MGHRA and CDR2 is YSYEKL. The CDR3 covers 15 residues. J gave up 5 bases and V 8 bases, and 14 bases lay outside the gene matches. CDR3 DNA: TGCGCCAGCGGCGGGGGCGGGGGGAATACCCACGAGCAGTACTTC. Its translation is CASGGGGGNTHEQYF.

The chain uses TRBV14 and TRBJ2-2; perhaps TRBD2 as D (6 bases). Germline V gene sequence: CDR1 SGHDN, CDR2 FVKESK. V lost 4 bases, J lost 3 bases, and 15 bases lay in between. The CDR3 covers 16 residues. As DNA, the CDR3 is TGTGCCAGCAGCCCAGTTGGGGGGACGGACACCGGGGAGCTGTTTTTT. Translation gives CASSPVGGTDTGELFF.